This note documents a single T cell receptor (beta chain) sequence. In the original analysis: Reference gene primer amplification gave nucleated cell count estimates. Repertoires were generated with immunoSEQ multiplex PCR, while TCRdb's copy carries only in-frame clones and drops some. The DNA gave D and trimming, while V, J and clone size come from that table. The data show around 220,000 clones, around 86% seen once. This entry is derived from a study of blood T cell repertoires in COVID-19. The ends lost 4 bases at V and 7 bases at J; junction bases unmatched: 8. The CDR3 consists of 15 residues. Germline assignment: CDR1 SGHNT and CDR2 YYREEE (reference sequence).

J is TRBJ2-7 and V is TRBV5-4, with 13 positions matching TRBD2. This sequence was found in a human donor in a cohort sampled during active COVID-19. Sequenced sample: peripheral blood. The CDR3 reads CASSPGLAGVGEQYF. The CDR3 DNA follows: TGTGCCAGCAGCCCAGGACTAGCGGGAGTAGGTGAGCAGTACTTC.